These 8 T cell receptor beta chains originate from one sample sequenced in a study of T-cell reconstitution after alpha-beta-depleted transplantation in children. For TCRbeta, the library was prepared with unique molecular identifiers. TCRdb re-called the PCR reads through MiXCR, storing one row per CDR3 protein. The sample has about 72,000 distinct CDR3 sequences, around 6.6% seen once. Here the sequenced sample was PBMCs from the stem cell graft donor, taken from the stem cell graft. These receptors came from a human donor who donated a stem cell graft to a child with acute lymphoblastic leukemia.

This clonotype was observed many times. This chain links TRBV5-4 with TRBJ1-3; a possible D gene is TRBD1 (6 bases). V dropped 4 bases and J dropped 0 bases, with 11 bases sitting between them. Germline CDR1 and CDR2: SGHNT and YYREEE (reference sequence). The CDR3 consists of 15 residues. CDR3 amino acids: CASSLGGHSGNTIYF. The CDR3 DNA follows: TGTGCCAGCAGCCTGGGGGGACACTCTGGAAACACCATATATTTT.

This clonotype has a single count. The genes are TRBV5-8 and TRBJ2-1; no firm D call. Germline-derived CDR1 and CDR2 are SGHTS and YDEGEE. Trimming left V 0 bases short and J 7 bases short, with 20 bases between. This CDR3 region has 17 residues. DNA of the CDR3: TGTGCCAGCAGCTTGGCCTCCCCCGGCAGACCCTCTAATGAGCAGTTCTTC. Translation: CASSLASPGRPSNEQFF.

In this sample, this clonotype turned up many times. The chain has TRBV6-1 and TRBJ1-1; TRBD1 matches at 8 bases. CDR3 size: 13 residues. From germline, CDR1 is MNHNS and CDR2 SASEGT. V lost 6 bases to trimming and J lost 4 bases; unmatched junction nucleotides: 4. The DNA for the CDR3 is TGTGCCAGCAGGGATACAGGGGGCACTGAAGCTTTCTTT. Translated: CASRDTGGTEAFF.

This clonotype was seen ten or more times. The chain has TRBV28 and TRBJ2-7, with a weak D call TRBD2 (5 bases). In germline, CDR1 is MDHEN, CDR2 SYDVKM. Trimming removed 5 bases at V and 6 bases at J, with 23 bases between. This CDR3 region has 16 residues. CDR3 sequence: CASSILAFSFGGEQYF. The CDR3 region has the DNA TGTGCCAGCAGTATCCTCGCTTTCTCCTTTGGAGGCGAGCAGTACTTC.

The sample holds many counts of this clonotype. The V gene is TRBV5-6, the J gene TRBJ1-6; 11 bases align to TRBD1. V lost 4 bases and J lost 6; bases outside the gene matches: 6. CDR1 is SGHDT and CDR2 is YYEEEE in the germline V gene. The CDR3 consists of 16 residues. Here the CDR3 reads CASSQRTGGRNSPLHF. The CDR3 DNA reads TGTGCCAGCAGCCAAAGGACAGGGGGCCGTAATTCACCCCTCCACTTT.

This clonotype was counted only a few times. The rearrangement joins TRBV27 to TRBJ2-3; possible D gene TRBD2, 5 bases. Trimming left V 6 bases short and J 2 bases short, with 12 bases between. The germline CDR1 and CDR2 sequences are MNHEY and SMNVEV (reference sequence). The CDR3 is 14 amino acids. This CDR3 reads CASSPTRPTDTQYF. The CDR3 region has the DNA TGTGCCAGCAGCCCCACTAGGCCCACAGATACGCAGTATTTT.

This clonotype was detected ten times or more. The rearrangement links TRBV15 to TRBJ2-3; D remains unclear. CDR3 length: 14 residues. Per the germline V gene, CDR1 is LNHNV and CDR2 is YYDKDF (reference sequence). Trimming stripped 0 bases from V and 4 bases from J, with 8 bases between. In nucleotides, the CDR3 is TGTGCCACCAGCAGAGATCGGGCATCAGATACGCAGTATTTT. This encodes CATSRDRASDTQYF.

The chain is built from TRBV7-9 and TRBJ2-1; TRBD2 agrees at 7 bases. This CDR3 contains 16 residues. Per germline, CDR1 SEHNR and CDR2 FQNEAQ (reference sequence). The V segment lost 4 bases and the J segment 1 base; nucleotides outside the gene matches: 7. The CDR3 DNA reads as TGTGCCAGCAGCTGGGAGAGCGGGGCTTCCTACAATGAGCAGTTCTTC. Amino acid sequence: CASSWESGASYNEQFF.